This TCR beta chain was identified in a study of cytomegalovirus exposure and HLA in healthy donors. The study, taken as a whole, reports: A list of 150 to 200 TCR beta chains associated with cytomegalovirus was given.

It was the 120-subject validation cohort, separate from the approximately 700-subject first cohort, to which the donors belonged. This clone was found a few times. No antigen is known for it. With 0 bases removed from V and 0 bases from J, the gap between germline ends came to 17 bases. The CDR3 loop spans 18 amino acids. Germline V gene lookup returns CDR1 LGHNA and CDR2 YNFKEQ. Produced via immunoSEQ multiplex PCR; TCRdb's table is partial and in-frame only. The repertoire holds approximately 100,000 clones, about 87% seen once, with around 1.7% in the top ten. The receptor's source is a woman aged 18-35 years in good health and CMV-seropositive. The sequenced sample consisted of PBMCs. The V gene is TRBV4-2, the J gene TRBJ1-2; tentatively, D is TRBD1 (5 bases). In nucleotides, the CDR3 is TGTGCCAGCAGCCAAGAGCTACACGTCGGGGGAACTAACTATGGCTACACCTTC. Protein: CASSQELHVGGTNYGYTF.